These T cell receptor beta chains were read from a single sample in a study of T-cell memory formation after mild COVID-19. MiXCR, applied by TCRdb to the 5' RACE reads, yields one record per CDR3 protein. The sample gives nearly 200,000 distinct CDR3 sequences, around 19% of which show up once; around 2.4% is in the top ten. The material sequenced was PBMCs or a T cell subset sorted from them (not recorded which). Source of these receptors: an adult woman who had mild COVID-19 (a few samples of this study predate the infection). Cell type and time point are not known. The CDR3 runs from the conserved cysteine through the conserved F or W. Only some rows state a clone size, as once, few, many or a class for expanded clones.

>TRBV20-1|NA|TRBJ2-5
CSAREGRETQYF
>TRBV6-1|NA|TRBJ1-5
CASSEAKRGLNQPQHF
>TRBV20-1|NA|TRBJ2-7
CSAPWVGEQYF
>TRBV7-2|NA|TRBJ2-7
CASQGASGRASEQYF
>TRBV27|few|TRBJ2-2
CASRTGGLWTGELFF
>TRBV5-5|NA|TRBJ1-1
CASSSIGQTNTEAFF
>TRBV24-1|many|TRBJ2-2
CATSALDGNTGELFF
>TRBV18|few|TRBJ2-1
CASRQGGSYNEQFF
>TRBV9|many|TRBJ2-7
CASSPGTREQYF
>TRBV15|NA|TRBJ1-2
CATSRDLTPGQGFFGGYTF
>TRBV5-5|NA|TRBJ2-3
CASSSLGDTQYF
>TRBV24-1|NA|TRBJ2-3
CATSDPVGPTDTQYF
>TRBV5-1|NA|TRBJ2-3
CASSFAGSTDTQYF
>TRBV9|NA|TRBJ2-7
CASSPFPHRGPYEQYF